This TCR beta chain comes out of a study of response to subunit inactivated influenza vaccine. Study-wide results and caveats: Authors suggested each seasonal influenza vaccination recruits few new T cells.

This clonotype was seen only a few times. Its antigen remains unidentified. TCRdb re-called the RT-PCR reads through MiXCR, storing one row per CDR3 protein. The sample yields a few hundred thousand distinct CDR3 sequences, just over 20% seen once. Source: PBMCs from blood, taken 21 months after vaccination. This TCR came from a man aged 50 to 75 who received an inactivated influenza vaccine.

In nucleotides, the CDR3 is TGTGCCAGCAGCTTAGCGCGGCGGCAGGGGGATGGCTACACCTTC. Translating it yields CASSLARRQGDGYTF. This chain links TRBV7-8 with TRBJ1-2, with 7 nucleotides matching TRBD1. This CDR3 region has 15 residues. Germline V lookup: CDR1 SGHVS, CDR2 FQNEAQ. J gave up 6 bases and V 0 bases, and 7 bases lay outside the gene matches.